A selection of T cell receptor beta chains follows, all from one sample in a study of cytomegalovirus exposure and HLA in healthy donors. Clones were read by immunoSEQ multiplex PCR, and TCRdb kept only the in-frame ones, dropping some. Among more than 150,000 clones listed, over 75% were seen once. The specimen sequenced was PBMCs. These receptors all come from a girl under three years old in good health and CMV-seronegative. Each CDR3 is given with its conserved first and last residue. The D gene is left open where the match is weak. Not all rows give a size; the values are once, few, many and, for expanded clones, a class.

D gene	clone size	CDR3 length	V gene	J gene	CDR3 DNA	CDR3 protein
TRBD2	once	14	TRBV12-5	TRBJ2-5	TGTGCTAGTGGTTTAGCGGGAGGGCTAGAGACCCAGTACTTC	CASGLAGGLETQYF
TRBD1	once	16	TRBV23-1	TRBJ2-7	TGCGCCAGCAGTAAGAAATGGGACAGGTCTTCCTACGAGCAGTACTTC	CASSKKWDRSSYEQYF
TRBD2	.	15	TRBV2	TRBJ2-1	TGTGCCAGCAGTCCAGCGGGGAGCTCCTACAATGAGCAGTTCTTC	CASSPAGSSYNEQFF
.	.	12	TRBV5-4	TRBJ1-5	TGTGCCAGCAGCTTACAGGGACAGCCCCAGCATTTT	CASSLQGQPQHF
TRBD1	.	12	TRBV7-9	TRBJ1-2	TGTGCCAGCAGCTGGGGACAGGGTGGCTACACCTTC	CASSWGQGGYTF
.	few	11	TRBV18	TRBJ2-5	TGTGCCAGCTCACCGCGGGAGACCCAGTACTTC	CASSPRETQYF
TRBD2	.	15	TRBV6-4	TRBJ2-3	TGTGCCAGCAGTAAGACTAGCGGGGGAGCAGATACGCAGTATTTT	CASSKTSGGADTQYF
.	.	12	TRBV7-2	TRBJ1-2	TGTGCCAGCAGCTTAGTGGGGAGTGGCTACACCTTC	CASSLVGSGYTF
TRBD1	.	14	TRBV7-3	TRBJ2-7	TGTGCCAGCAGCTTGTCCGGGACAGCAGGCGAGCAGTACTTC	CASSLSGTAGEQYF
TRBD1	few	14	TRBV7-2	TRBJ2-7	TGTGCCAGCAGCTACGGGACAGGGACGTACGAGCAGTACTTC	CASSYGTGTYEQYF
TRBD2	once	14	TRBV15	TRBJ2-1	TGTGCCACTTCGTCCGGGAGGGCAAACAATGAGCAGTTCTTC	CATSSGRANNEQFF
.	.	11	TRBV7-8	TRBJ2-1	TGTGCCAGCAGCTTAGGAGGTGAGCAGTTCTTC	CASSLGGEQFF
TRBD2	.	15	TRBV4-2	TRBJ2-1	TGTGCCAGCAGCAAAAAAATAGCGGGAGTCAATGAGCAGTTCTTC	CASSKKIAGVNEQFF
TRBD1	.	16	TRBV18	TRBJ2-7	TGTGCCAGCTCACCTGGCGGGACAGGGTTCCCGTACGAGCAGTACTTC	CASSPGGTGFPYEQYF
.	few	11	TRBV27	TRBJ2-1	TGTGCCAGCATGGACAGCGTGTGGCAGTTCTTC	CASMDSVWQFF
TRBD2	.	15	TRBV6-5	TRBJ2-1	TGTGCCAGCAGTTACGGTAGCGGGAGACAAAATGAGCAGTTCTTC	CASSYGSGRQNEQFF
.	.	14	TRBV9	TRBJ1-1	TGTGCCAGCAGCGTGAGTCCAGGACAGAATGAAGCTTTCTTT	CASSVSPGQNEAFF
.	.	15	TRBV11-2	TRBJ2-7	TGTGCCAGCAGCTTAACAAGGACAGTATCCTACGAGCAGTACTTC	CASSLTRTVSYEQYF
TRBD1	once	13	TRBV27	TRBJ1-2	TGTGCCAGCAGGGGACAGGGGGCCGATGGCTACACCTTC	CASRGQGADGYTF
TRBD2	once	17	TRBV7-6	TRBJ2-7	TGTGCCAGCAGCTTATACCTGACTAGCGGGGGAAACTACGAGCAGTACTTC	CASSLYLTSGGNYEQYF
.	.	14	TRBV5-1	TRBJ2-7	TGCGCCAGCAGCTTGGTGGCTAGACGAGAACAGCAGTACTTC	CASSLVARREQQYF
TRBD1	.	15	TRBV27	TRBJ2-1	TGTGCCAGCAGTCTACTGGACAGGGGTGGCAATGAGCAGTTCTTC	CASSLLDRGGNEQFF
TRBD1	.	14	TRBV9	TRBJ1-2	TGTGCCAGCAGCGGCCGCGGACAGGGAGGGGGCTACACCTTC	CASSGRGQGGGYTF
.	.	14	TRBV27	TRBJ1-1	TGTGCCAGCAGTTCCTTGGACATCTCCTCTGAAGCTTTCTTT	CASSSLDISSEAFF
TRBD2	once	16	TRBV7-9	TRBJ2-7	TGTGCCAGCAGCTTAGGGACTAGCGGGAAAAGTGAGGTGCAGTACTTC	CASSLGTSGKSEVQYF
TRBD1	.	15	TRBV12-5	TRBJ1-1	TGTGCTAGTGGTTTAAGGACAGGGGCTGAGGGTGAAGCTTTCTTT	CASGLRTGAEGEAFF
.	.	14	TRBV18	TRBJ1-2	TGTGCCAGCTCACCCGACAGAAATTACTATGGCTACACCTTC	CASSPDRNYYGYTF
.	.	15	TRBV30	TRBJ1-6	TGTGCCTGGAGTGTACTGGGGGGTTCGGGTTCACCCCTCCACTTT	CAWSVLGGSGSPLHF
TRBD1	.	14	TRBV7-9	TRBJ2-7	TGTGCCAGCAGTTCTCCCCGACAGGGTAACGAGCAGTACTTC	CASSSPRQGNEQYF
TRBD2	.	14	TRBV5-1	TRBJ2-1	TGCGCCAGCAGTCTTATGGTAGCGGGAGTCTTTCAGTTCTTC	CASSLMVAGVFQFF
.	.	13	TRBV5-6	TRBJ2-7	TGTGCCAGCAGCTTCCCACACACCTACGAGCAGTACTTC	CASSFPHTYEQYF
.	.	12	TRBV13	TRBJ2-7	TGTGCCAGCAGCGACAAGTTCGACGAGCAGTACTTC	CASSDKFDEQYF
TRBD2	.	17	TRBV4-2	TRBJ2-3	TGTGCCAGCAGCCAGGTCGCACTAGCGGGGGGGCCAGATACGCAGTATTTT	CASSQVALAGGPDTQYF
.	.	16	TRBV5-1	TRBJ2-1	TGCGCCAGCAGCGGAGGGTCCTTGAGCTCCTACAATGAGCAGTTCTTC	CASSGGSLSSYNEQFF
TRBD2	.	17	TRBV7-9	TRBJ2-2	TGTGCCAGCAGCTTAGACCGCCTCGCGGGAGTTGCCGGGGAGCTGTTTTTT	CASSLDRLAGVAGELFF
TRBD1	.	15	TRBV6-6	TRBJ1-4	TGTGCCAGCAGACAAACAGGGGCCATGGGGGAAAAACTGTTTTTT	CASRQTGAMGEKLFF
TRBD2	.	15	TRBV6-1	TRBJ2-5	TGTGCCAGCACACGAGGGACTAGACGTCAAGAGACCCAGTACTTC	CASTRGTRRQETQYF